The clone carrying this T cell receptor beta chain was counted ten times or more. Its cognate antigen is unknown. This specimen comes from a study of neurological immune-mediated disorders. Study-wide results and caveats: Private repertoires in all groups were suggested by the absence of shared CDR3 amino acid sequences among expanded clones across subjects.

Healthy controls were blood bank volunteers in Maryland, USA. The unsorted libraries were produced from 2 million PBMCs held at -80 C. The cDNA was generated by 5'RACE with 10-nucleotide random UMIs. In TCRdb, the 5' RACE reads were re-called with MiXCR into one record per CDR3 protein. This table holds about 27,000 distinct CDR3 sequences, under 25% found once. From germline, CDR1 is MDHEN and CDR2 SYDVKM. With V trimmed by 4 bases and J by 5 bases, 7 bases remained unmatched. This CDR3 comprises 16 residues. The receptor's source is a woman between 55 and 75 years old in good health. V usage is TRBV28 and J usage is TRBJ1-5, with 11 bases aligning to TRBD1. The sample was PBMCs. The CDR3 bases are TGTGCCAGCAGTTCCTGGACAGGGGGCGCCTATCAGCCCCAGCATTTT. Translating gives CASSSWTGGAYQPQHF.